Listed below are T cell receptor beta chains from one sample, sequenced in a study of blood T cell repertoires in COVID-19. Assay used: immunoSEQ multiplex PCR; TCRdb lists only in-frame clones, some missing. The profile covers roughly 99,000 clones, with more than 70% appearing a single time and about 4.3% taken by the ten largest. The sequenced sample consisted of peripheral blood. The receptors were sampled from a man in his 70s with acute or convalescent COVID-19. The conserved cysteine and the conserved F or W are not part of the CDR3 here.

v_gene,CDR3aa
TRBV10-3,AISESPGQGNQPQH
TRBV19,ASSIDHGASGEDTQY
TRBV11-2,ASTKREGAGLTQETQY
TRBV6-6,ATKPSGDYGYT
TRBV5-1,ASSLDPGRFYGYT
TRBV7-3,ASSPGTSTNEKLF
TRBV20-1,SATSYNEQF
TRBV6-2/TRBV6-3,ASSSRLAEGGFNEQF
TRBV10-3,AISESGTGSDEQY
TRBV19,ASSDRAGNQPQH
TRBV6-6,ASGRVNQPQH
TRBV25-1,ASSEFGLAGVPYNEQF
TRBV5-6,ASSILDRVASGYT
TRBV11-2,ASSSYGGFPHTDTQY
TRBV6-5,ASSYYTGGATDTQY
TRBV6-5,ASSPGSEGNTEAF
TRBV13,ASSLDGGQGSVNTIY
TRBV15,ATTPRGLAASTDTQY
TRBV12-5,ASGLGNPGLSNQPQH
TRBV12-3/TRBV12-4,ASMVATNEKLF